This T cell receptor beta chain was captured by sequencing in a study of CD8 T cells in ankylosing spondylitis. This CDR3 is built from 17 residues. CDR1 is SNHLY and CDR2 is FYNNEI in the germline V gene. The V end was cut by 0 bases, the J end by 6 bases, with 19 bases between. This clonotype was observed a few times. From the 5' RACE reads, TCRdb called clonotypes with MiXCR, one entry per CDR3 protein. The sample records around 250,000 distinct CDR3 sequences, about a sixth being singletons. The sequence derives from a male donor with ankylosing spondylitis or in good health (not recorded which). What was sequenced was blood, either unsorted or a sorted T cell fraction (not recorded which). This sequence joins TRBV2 and TRBJ2-3; the D gene is possibly TRBD2 (5 bases). In DNA, the CDR3 is TGTGCCAGCAGTGAAGCGCTTGGGCCCGGGGTTGGTGATACGCAGTATTTT. Translated: CASSEALGPGVGDTQYF.